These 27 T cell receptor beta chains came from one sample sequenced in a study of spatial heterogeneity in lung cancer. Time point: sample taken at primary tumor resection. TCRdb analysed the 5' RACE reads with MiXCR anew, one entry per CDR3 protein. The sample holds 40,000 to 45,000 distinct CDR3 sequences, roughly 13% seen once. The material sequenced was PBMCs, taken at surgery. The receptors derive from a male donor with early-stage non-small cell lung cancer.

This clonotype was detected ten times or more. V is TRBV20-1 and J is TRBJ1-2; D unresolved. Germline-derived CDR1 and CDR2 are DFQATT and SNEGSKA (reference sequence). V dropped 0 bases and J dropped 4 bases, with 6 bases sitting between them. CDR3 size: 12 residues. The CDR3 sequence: CSARDEGYGYTF. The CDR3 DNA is TGCAGTGCTAGAGATGAGGGCTATGGCTACACCTTC.

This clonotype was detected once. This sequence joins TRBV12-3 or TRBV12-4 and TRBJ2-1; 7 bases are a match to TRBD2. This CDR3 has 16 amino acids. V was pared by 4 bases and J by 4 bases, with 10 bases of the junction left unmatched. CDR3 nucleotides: TGTGCCAGCAGTTCCCGTGGGTGGGGGGGATACAATGAGCAGTTCTTC. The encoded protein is CASSSRGWGGYNEQFF.

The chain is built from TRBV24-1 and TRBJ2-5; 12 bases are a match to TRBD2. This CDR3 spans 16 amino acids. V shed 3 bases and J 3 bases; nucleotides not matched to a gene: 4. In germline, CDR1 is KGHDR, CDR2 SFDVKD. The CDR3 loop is CATSDPLAGGKETQYF. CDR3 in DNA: TGTGCCACCAGTGATCCACTAGCGGGGGGTAAAGAGACCCAGTACTTC.

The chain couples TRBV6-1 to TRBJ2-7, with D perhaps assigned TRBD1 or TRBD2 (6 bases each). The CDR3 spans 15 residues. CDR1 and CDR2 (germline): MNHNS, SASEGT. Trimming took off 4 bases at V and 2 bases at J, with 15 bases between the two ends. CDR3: CASSVSTGGTYEQYF. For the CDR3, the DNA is TGTGCCAGCAGTGTCTCGACAGGCGGGACCTACGAGCAGTACTTC.

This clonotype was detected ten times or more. This CDR3 reads CASSLAGGDQPQHF. DNA of the CDR3: TGTGCCAGCAGCTTAGCCGGCGGGGATCAGCCCCAGCATTTT. The chain couples TRBV7-2 to TRBJ1-5; the D is unclear. The V end was cut by 0 bases, the J end by 5 bases, with 8 bases between. Germline CDR1 reads SGHTA; CDR2 reads FQGNSA. This CDR3 contains 14 residues.

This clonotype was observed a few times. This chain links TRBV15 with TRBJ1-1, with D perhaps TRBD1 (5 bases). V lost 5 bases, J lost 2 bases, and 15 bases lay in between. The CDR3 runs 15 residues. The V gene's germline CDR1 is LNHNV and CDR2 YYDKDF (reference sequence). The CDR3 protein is CATSGGWTGNTEAFF. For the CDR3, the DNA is TGTGCCACCAGCGGGGGATGGACGGGTAACACTGAAGCTTTCTTT.

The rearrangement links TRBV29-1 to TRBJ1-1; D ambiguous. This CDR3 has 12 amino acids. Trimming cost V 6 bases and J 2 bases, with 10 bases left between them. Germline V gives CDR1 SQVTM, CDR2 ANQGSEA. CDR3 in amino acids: CSVIIRNTEAFF. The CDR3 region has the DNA TGCAGCGTCATTATTAGAAACACTGAAGCTTTCTTT.

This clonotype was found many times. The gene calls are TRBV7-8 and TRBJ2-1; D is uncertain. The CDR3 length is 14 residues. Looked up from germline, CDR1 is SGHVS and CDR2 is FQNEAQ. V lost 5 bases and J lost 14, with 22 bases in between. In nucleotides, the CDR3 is TGTGCCAGCAGCCCATCCCGAACGCCGGGCCCGAAGTTCTTC. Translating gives CASSPSRTPGPKFF. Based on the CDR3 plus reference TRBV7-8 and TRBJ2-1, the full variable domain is GAGVSQSPRYKVAKRGQDVALRCDPISGHVSLFWYQQALGQGPEFLTYFQNEAQLDKSGLPSDRFFAERPEGSVSTLKIQRTQQEDSAVYLCASSPSRTPGPKFFGPGTRLTVL.

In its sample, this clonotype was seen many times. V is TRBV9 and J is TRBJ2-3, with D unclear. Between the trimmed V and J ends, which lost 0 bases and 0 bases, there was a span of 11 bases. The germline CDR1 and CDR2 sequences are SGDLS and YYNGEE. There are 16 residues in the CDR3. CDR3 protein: CASSVDVGTSTDTQYF. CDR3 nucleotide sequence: TGTGCCAGCAGCGTAGATGTGGGAACTAGCACAGATACGCAGTATTTT.

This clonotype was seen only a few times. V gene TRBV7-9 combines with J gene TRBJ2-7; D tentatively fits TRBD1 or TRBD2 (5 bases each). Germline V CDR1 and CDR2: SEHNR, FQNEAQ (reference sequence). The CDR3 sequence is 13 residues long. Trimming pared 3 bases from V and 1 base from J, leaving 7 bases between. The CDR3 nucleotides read TGTGCCAGCAGCTTGGGGGTATCCTACGAGCAGTACTTC. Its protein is CASSLGVSYEQYF.

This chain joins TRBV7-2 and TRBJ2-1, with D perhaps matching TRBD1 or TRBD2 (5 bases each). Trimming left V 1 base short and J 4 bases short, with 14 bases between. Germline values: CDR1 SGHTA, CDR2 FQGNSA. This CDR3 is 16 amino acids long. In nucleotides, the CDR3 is TGTGCCAGCAGCTTAGGTCTGGGGACCGCATACAATGAGCAGTTCTTC. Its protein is CASSLGLGTAYNEQFF.

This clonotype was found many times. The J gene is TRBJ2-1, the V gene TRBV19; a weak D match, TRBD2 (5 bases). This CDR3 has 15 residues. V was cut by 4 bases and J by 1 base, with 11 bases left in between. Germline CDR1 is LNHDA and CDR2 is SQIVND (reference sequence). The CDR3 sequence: CASSSPGSSYNEQFF. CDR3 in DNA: TGTGCCAGTAGTAGTCCGGGAAGTTCCTACAATGAGCAGTTCTTC.

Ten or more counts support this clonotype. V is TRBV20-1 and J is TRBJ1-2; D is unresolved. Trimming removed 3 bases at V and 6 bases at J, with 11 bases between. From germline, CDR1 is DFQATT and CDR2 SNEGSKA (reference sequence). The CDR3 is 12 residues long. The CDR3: CSASRQDDGYTF. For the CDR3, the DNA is TGCAGTGCTAGCAGGCAGGACGATGGCTACACCTTC.

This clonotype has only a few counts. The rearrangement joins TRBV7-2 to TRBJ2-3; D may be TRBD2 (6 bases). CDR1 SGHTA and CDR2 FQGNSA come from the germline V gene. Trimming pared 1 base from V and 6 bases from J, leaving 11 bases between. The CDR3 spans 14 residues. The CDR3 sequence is CASSLVSGPDTQYF. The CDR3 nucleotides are TGTGCCAGCAGCTTAGTTAGCGGACCGGATACGCAGTATTTT.

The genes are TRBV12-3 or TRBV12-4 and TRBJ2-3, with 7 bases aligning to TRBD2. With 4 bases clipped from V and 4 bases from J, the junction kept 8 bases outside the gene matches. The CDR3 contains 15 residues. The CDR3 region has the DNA TGTGCCAGCAGTTCCCGGACTAGTCGGGCAGATACGCAGTATTTT. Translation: CASSSRTSRADTQYF.

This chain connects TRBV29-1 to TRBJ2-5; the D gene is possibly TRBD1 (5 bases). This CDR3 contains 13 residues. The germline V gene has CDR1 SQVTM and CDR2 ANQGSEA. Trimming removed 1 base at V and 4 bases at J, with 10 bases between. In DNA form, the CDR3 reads TGCAGCGTTGAAGGCGACAGCGCAGAGACCCAGTACTTC. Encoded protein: CSVEGDSAETQYF.

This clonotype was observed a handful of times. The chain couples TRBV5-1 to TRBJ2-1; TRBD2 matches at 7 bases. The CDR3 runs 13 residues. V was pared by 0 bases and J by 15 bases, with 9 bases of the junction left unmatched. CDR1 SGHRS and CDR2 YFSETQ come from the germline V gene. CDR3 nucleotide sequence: TGCGCCAGCAGCTTGGCCATGGCGGGGGTTCTGTTCTTC. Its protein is CASSLAMAGVLFF.

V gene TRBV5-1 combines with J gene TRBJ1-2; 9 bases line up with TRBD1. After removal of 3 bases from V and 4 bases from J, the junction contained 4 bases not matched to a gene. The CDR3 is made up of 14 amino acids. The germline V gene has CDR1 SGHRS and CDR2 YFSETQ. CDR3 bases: TGCGCCAGCAGCTCGGGACAGGGCTTCTATGGCTACACCTTC. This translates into CASSSGQGFYGYTF.

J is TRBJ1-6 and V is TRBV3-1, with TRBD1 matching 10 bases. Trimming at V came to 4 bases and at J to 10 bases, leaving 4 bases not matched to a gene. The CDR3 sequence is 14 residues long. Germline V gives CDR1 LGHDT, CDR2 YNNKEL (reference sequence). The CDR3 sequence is CASSRGTGESPLHF. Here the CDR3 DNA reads TGTGCCAGCAGCCGGGGGACAGGGGAATCACCCCTCCACTTT.

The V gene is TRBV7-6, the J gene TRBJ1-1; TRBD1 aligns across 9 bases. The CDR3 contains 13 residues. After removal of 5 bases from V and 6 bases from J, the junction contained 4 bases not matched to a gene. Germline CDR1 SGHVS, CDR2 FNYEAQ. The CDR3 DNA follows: TGTGCCAGCAGCATCGACAGGGGGGCTGAAGCTTTCTTT. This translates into CASSIDRGAEAFF.

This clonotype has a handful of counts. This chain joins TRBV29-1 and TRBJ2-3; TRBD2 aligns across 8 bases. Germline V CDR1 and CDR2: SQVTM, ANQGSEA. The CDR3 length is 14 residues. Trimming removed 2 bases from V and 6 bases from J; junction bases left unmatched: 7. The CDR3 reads CSVESGTRGDTQYF. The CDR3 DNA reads TGCAGCGTTGAATCCGGGACTAGAGGGGATACGCAGTATTTT.

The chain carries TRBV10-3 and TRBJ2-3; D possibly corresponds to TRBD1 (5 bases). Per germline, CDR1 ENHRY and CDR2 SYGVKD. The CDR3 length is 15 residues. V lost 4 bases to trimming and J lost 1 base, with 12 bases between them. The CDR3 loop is CAISGGRAGTDTQYF. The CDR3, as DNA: TGTGCCATCAGTGGGGGCAGGGCGGGCACAGATACGCAGTATTTT.

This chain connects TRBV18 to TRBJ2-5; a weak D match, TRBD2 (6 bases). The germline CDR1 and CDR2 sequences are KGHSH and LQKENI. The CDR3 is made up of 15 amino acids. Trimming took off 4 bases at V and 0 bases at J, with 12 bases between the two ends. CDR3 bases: TGTGCCAGCTCACTGGGAGGCGGTAACCAAGAGACCCAGTACTTC. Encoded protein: CASSLGGGNQETQYF.

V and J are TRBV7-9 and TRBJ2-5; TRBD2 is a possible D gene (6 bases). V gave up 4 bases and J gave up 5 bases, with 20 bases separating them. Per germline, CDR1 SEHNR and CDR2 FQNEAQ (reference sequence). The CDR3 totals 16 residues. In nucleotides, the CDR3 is TGTGCCAGCAGCTCCCCCCGCAGGGAGGAGGGGGAGACCCAGTACTTC. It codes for CASSSPRREEGETQYF.

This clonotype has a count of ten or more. The CDR3 sequence is CASSLAPYNEQFF. The CDR3 DNA reads as TGTGCCAGCAGCTTAGCTCCGTACAATGAGCAGTTCTTC. The rearrangement uses TRBV11-1 and TRBJ2-1; no clear D gene. The CDR3 spans 13 residues. Trimming stripped 0 bases from V and 4 bases from J, with 4 bases between. Germline-derived CDR1 and CDR2 are SGHAT and FQDESV (reference sequence).

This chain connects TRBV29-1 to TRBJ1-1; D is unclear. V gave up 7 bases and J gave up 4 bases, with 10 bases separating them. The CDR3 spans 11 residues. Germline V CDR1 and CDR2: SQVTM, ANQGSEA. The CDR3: CSGQDGTEAFF. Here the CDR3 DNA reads TGCAGCGGCCAAGACGGCACTGAAGCTTTCTTT.

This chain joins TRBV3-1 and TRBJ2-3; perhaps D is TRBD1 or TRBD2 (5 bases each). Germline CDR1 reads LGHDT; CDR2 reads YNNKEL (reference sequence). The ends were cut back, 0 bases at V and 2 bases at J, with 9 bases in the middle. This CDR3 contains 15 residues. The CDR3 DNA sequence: TGTGCCAGCAGCCAAGATGGGGGATTCACAGATACGCAGTATTTT. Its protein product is CASSQDGGFTDTQYF.